This T cell receptor beta chain was profiled in a study of cytomegalovirus exposure and HLA in healthy donors. A multiplex PCR was run with 60 Vbeta primers and 13 Jbeta primers. Using immunoSEQ multiplex PCR, the repertoire was profiled, and TCRdb retains in-frame clones only, with some absent. This sample carries 95,000 to 150,000 clones, 65% to 90% of them seen once, and the ten largest clones take 2.1%. The CDR3 has 12 amino acids. Per germline, CDR1 SEHNR and CDR2 FQNEAQ (reference sequence). The V end was cut by 1 base, the J end by 9 bases, with 4 bases between. The V call is TRBV7-9, the J call TRBJ1-6; D is ambiguous. This sequence originates from a man aged 25-40 years in good health and CMV-seronegative. The sequencing input was PBMCs. The CDR3 spells CASSLGGSPLHF. The CDR3 DNA reads TGTGCCAGCAGCTTAGGAGGTTCACCCCTCCACTTT.